Listed below are T cell receptor beta chains from one sample, sequenced in a study of blood T cell dynamics during melanoma immunotherapy. TCRdb's copy holds only in-frame clones and misses some; the assay was immunoSEQ multiplex PCR. The sample has about 4,200 clones; roughly 96% are singletons. Source: effector memory CD8+ T cells from blood, taken from a patient treated with checkpoint blockade. The receptors stem from a human donor with melanoma. Each CDR3 is given with its conserved first and last residue. Each record gives: V gene, D gene, J gene, clone size, CDR3 DNA, CDR3 protein. D genes are given only for firm matches. Clone size is not always given. Where it is, it says once, few, many or a class for expanded clones.

v_call: TRBV28
d_call: TRBD1
j_call: TRBJ1-2
clone_size: -
cdr3_nt: TGTGCCAGCAGCTTGGGGACAGGGGTTATCTATGGCTACACCTTC
cdr3_aa: CASSLGTGVIYGYTF

v_call: TRBV4-1
d_call: -
j_call: TRBJ1-1
clone_size: -
cdr3_nt: TGCGCCAGCAGACAACAGGGACATCTTTTGACAGACACTGAAGCTTTCTTT
cdr3_aa: CASRQQGHLLTDTEAFF

v_call: TRBV27
d_call: TRBD1
j_call: TRBJ2-7
clone_size: -
cdr3_nt: TGTGCCAGCAGTCTGGCCGGGACAGCCTACGAGCAGTACTTC
cdr3_aa: CASSLAGTAYEQYF

v_call: TRBV9
d_call: TRBD1
j_call: TRBJ2-7
clone_size: -
cdr3_nt: TGTGCCAGCAGCGAACAGGGGGCCTTCTACGAGCAGTACTTC
cdr3_aa: CASSEQGAFYEQYF

v_call: TRBV27
d_call: -
j_call: TRBJ1-5
clone_size: -
cdr3_nt: TGTGCCAACCCGGACGGTTATAGCAATCAGCCCCAGCATTTT
cdr3_aa: CANPDGYSNQPQHF

v_call: TRBV9
d_call: -
j_call: TRBJ2-7
clone_size: -
cdr3_nt: TGTGCCAGCAGCCCTACTCGGGGGCCCTACGAGCAGTACTTC
cdr3_aa: CASSPTRGPYEQYF

v_call: TRBV28
d_call: -
j_call: TRBJ1-5
clone_size: -
cdr3_nt: TGTGCCACCCTTAGGACCTACGATAGCAATCAGCCCCAGCATTTT
cdr3_aa: CATLRTYDSNQPQHF

v_call: TRBV4-1
d_call: TRBD2
j_call: TRBJ2-7
clone_size: -
cdr3_nt: TGCGCCAGCAGCCACCTTGGACTAGCCGCCACCTACGAGCAGTACTTC
cdr3_aa: CASSHLGLAATYEQYF

v_call: TRBV1
d_call: -
j_call: TRBJ2-6
clone_size: -
cdr3_nt: TGCACCAGCAGTAAGGGGTGTTGTGCACAAAGTCGGGCCAACATCCCGACTTTC
cdr3_aa: CTSSKGCCAQSRANIPTF

v_call: TRBV23-1
d_call: TRBD2
j_call: TRBJ2-1
clone_size: -
cdr3_nt: TGCGCCAGCAGTCATTTAGCGGGAGGGCCTCATGAGCAGTTCTTC
cdr3_aa: CASSHLAGGPHEQFF

v_call: TRBV2
d_call: TRBD1
j_call: TRBJ1-2
clone_size: -
cdr3_nt: TGTGCCAGCAGTTCCTGGACAGGGGGCGTTGTTCACTACACCTTC
cdr3_aa: CASSSWTGGVVHYTF

v_call: TRBV28
d_call: TRBD2
j_call: TRBJ2-1
clone_size: -
cdr3_nt: TGTGCCAGCAGTTTAGGCCAGGGAGGGTACAATGAGCAGTTCTTC
cdr3_aa: CASSLGQGGYNEQFF

v_call: TRBV7-3
d_call: -
j_call: TRBJ2-1
clone_size: -
cdr3_nt: TGTGCCAGCAGCTTAAACCCTAAGGGTGAGCAGTTCTTC
cdr3_aa: CASSLNPKGEQFF

v_call: TRBV7-6
d_call: -
j_call: TRBJ1-1
clone_size: -
cdr3_nt: TGTGCCAGCTCCAACTCGGCCTTTGAAGCTTTCTTT
cdr3_aa: CASSNSAFEAFF

v_call: TRBV11-2
d_call: TRBD2
j_call: TRBJ2-3
clone_size: -
cdr3_nt: TGTGCCAGCAGCCCCGGGACTAGCCCTAGCACAGATACGCAGTATTTT
cdr3_aa: CASSPGTSPSTDTQYF

v_call: TRBV7-9
d_call: -
j_call: TRBJ2-6
clone_size: -
cdr3_nt: TGTGCCAGCAGCGCGCCGCTCGGGGCCAACGTCCTGACTTTC
cdr3_aa: CASSAPLGANVLTF

v_call: TRBV29-1
d_call: -
j_call: TRBJ2-7
clone_size: -
cdr3_nt: TGCAGCGCGGCATGGGAGTCCTACGAGCAGTACTTC
cdr3_aa: CSAAWESYEQYF

v_call: TRBV27
d_call: -
j_call: TRBJ2-7
clone_size: -
cdr3_nt: TGTGCCAGCAGTTTAGTCGGCAGGGTGGGGACCTACGAGCAGTACTTC
cdr3_aa: CASSLVGRVGTYEQYF

v_call: TRBV7-6
d_call: -
j_call: TRBJ2-3
clone_size: -
cdr3_nt: TGTGCCAGCAGCTCGTCGACAGGTCCCAAGGGAGATACGCAGTATTTT
cdr3_aa: CASSSSTGPKGDTQYF

v_call: TRBV11-1
d_call: -
j_call: TRBJ2-1
clone_size: -
cdr3_nt: TGTGCCAGCAGCTTGATCGGAGACTACAATGAGCAGTTCTTC
cdr3_aa: CASSLIGDYNEQFF

v_call: TRBV14
d_call: -
j_call: TRBJ2-7
clone_size: -
cdr3_nt: TGTGCCAGCAGCCCTAATTGGAGTAACGAGCAGTACTTC
cdr3_aa: CASSPNWSNEQYF

v_call: TRBV10-2
d_call: TRBD2
j_call: TRBJ2-7
clone_size: once
cdr3_nt: TGCGCCAGCAGTGAAGTAGCGGGAGGCGACGAGCAGTACTTC
cdr3_aa: CASSEVAGGDEQYF

v_call: TRBV7-8
d_call: TRBD1
j_call: TRBJ1-1
clone_size: -
cdr3_nt: TGTGCCAGCAGCGCCAGGACAGGGGGCCAGGGCACTGAAGCTTTCTTT
cdr3_aa: CASSARTGGQGTEAFF

v_call: TRBV27
d_call: -
j_call: TRBJ1-4
clone_size: once
cdr3_nt: TGTGCCAGCAGTTTACGGGGGGCGATGGGTGAAAAACTGTTTTTT
cdr3_aa: CASSLRGAMGEKLFF

v_call: TRBV29-1
d_call: TRBD2
j_call: TRBJ2-1
clone_size: -
cdr3_nt: TGCAGCGCCCGAGAGCTAGCGGGCTCACTAAGCTCCTACAATGAGCAGTTCTTC
cdr3_aa: CSARELAGSLSSYNEQFF

v_call: TRBV5-4
d_call: TRBD2
j_call: TRBJ2-1
clone_size: -
cdr3_nt: TGTGCCAGCAGCCTCCGCGGGAGCTCCTACAATGAGCAGTTCTTC
cdr3_aa: CASSLRGSSYNEQFF

v_call: TRBV27
d_call: -
j_call: TRBJ2-3
clone_size: -
cdr3_nt: TGTGCCAGCGTACGTCTCGCAGATACGCAGTATTTT
cdr3_aa: CASVRLADTQYF

v_call: TRBV7-9
d_call: -
j_call: TRBJ2-7
clone_size: -
cdr3_nt: TGTGCCAGCAGCTTAGCCGACATAGGGGTCTCCTACGAGCAGTACTTC
cdr3_aa: CASSLADIGVSYEQYF

v_call: TRBV28
d_call: TRBD2
j_call: TRBJ2-1
clone_size: -
cdr3_nt: TGTGCCAGCAGTTCCACAGCGGGAGGGACCTACAATGAGCAGTTCTTC
cdr3_aa: CASSSTAGGTYNEQFF

v_call: TRBV28
d_call: -
j_call: TRBJ2-2
clone_size: -
cdr3_nt: TGTGCCAGCAGACTTCGGGGACTTAACACCGGGGAGCTGTTTTTT
cdr3_aa: CASRLRGLNTGELFF

v_call: TRBV9
d_call: -
j_call: TRBJ2-7
clone_size: -
cdr3_nt: TGTGCCAGCAGCGTAGTAGCCGTCGGTCCCTACGAGCAGTACTTC
cdr3_aa: CASSVVAVGPYEQYF